The entry that follows covers one T cell receptor beta chain sequence. The target antigen is unknown. Germline CDR1 SQVTM, CDR2 ANQGSEA. The CDR3 has 14 residues. The V gene lost 2 bases and the J gene lost 2 bases, with 13 bases spanning the gap. These data belong to a study of cytomegalovirus exposure and HLA in healthy donors. The PCR employed 60 Vbeta primers together with 13 Jbeta primers. The protocol was immunoSEQ multiplex PCR, while the TCRdb copy is restricted to in-frame clones and leaves out a portion. The sample holds about 170,000 clones, roughly 67% seen once. Study-wide results and limits: It was assumed in the presence/absence analyses that sequencing depth was roughly uniform across donors. An ancestry cluster, one associated with Asian ancestry, reportedly showed fewer N-insertions than the approximately 720-donor mean in a later analysis.

The sequence was collected from a woman aged 18-29 years in good health and CMV-seropositive. The sample consisted of PBMCs. The chain has TRBV29-1 and TRBJ2-7; D is possibly TRBD1 (6 bases). The CDR3 bases are TGCAGCGTTGAACGGGACAAATGGCCCTACGAGCAGTACTTC. Translation: CSVERDKWPYEQYF.